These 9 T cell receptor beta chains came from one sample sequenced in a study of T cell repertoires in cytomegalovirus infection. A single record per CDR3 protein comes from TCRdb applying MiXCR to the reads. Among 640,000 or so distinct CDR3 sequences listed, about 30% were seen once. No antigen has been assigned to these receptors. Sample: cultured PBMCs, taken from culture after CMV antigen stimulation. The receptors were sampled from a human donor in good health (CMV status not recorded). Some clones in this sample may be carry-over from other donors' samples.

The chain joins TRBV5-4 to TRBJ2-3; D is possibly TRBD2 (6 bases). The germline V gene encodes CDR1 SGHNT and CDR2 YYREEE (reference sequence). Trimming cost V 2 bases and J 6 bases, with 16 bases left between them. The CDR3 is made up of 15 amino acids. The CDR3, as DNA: TGTGCCAGCAGCTTCATTTCGGGGGTTGGGGATACGCAGTATTTT. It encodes CASSFISGVGDTQYF. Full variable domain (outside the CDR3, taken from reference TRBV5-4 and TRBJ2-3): ETGVTQSPTHLIKTRGQQVTLRCSSQSGHNTVSWYQQALGQGPQFIFQYYREEENGRGNFPPRFSGLQFPNYSSELNVNALELDDSALYLCASSFISGVGDTQYFGPGTRLTVL.

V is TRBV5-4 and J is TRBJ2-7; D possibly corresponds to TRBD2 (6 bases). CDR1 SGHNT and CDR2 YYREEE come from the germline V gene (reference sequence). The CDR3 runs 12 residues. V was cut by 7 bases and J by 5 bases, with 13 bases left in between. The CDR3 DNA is TGTGCCAGCGGAGGGGTTCGTGACGAGCAGTACTTC. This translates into CASGGVRDEQYF.

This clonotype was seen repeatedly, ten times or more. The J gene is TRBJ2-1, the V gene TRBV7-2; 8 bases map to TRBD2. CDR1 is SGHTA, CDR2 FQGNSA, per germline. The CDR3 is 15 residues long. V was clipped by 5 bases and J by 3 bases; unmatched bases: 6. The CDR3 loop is CASSLQSGGYNEQFF. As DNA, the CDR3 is TGTGCCAGCAGCCTACAAAGCGGGGGCTACAATGAGCAGTTCTTC.

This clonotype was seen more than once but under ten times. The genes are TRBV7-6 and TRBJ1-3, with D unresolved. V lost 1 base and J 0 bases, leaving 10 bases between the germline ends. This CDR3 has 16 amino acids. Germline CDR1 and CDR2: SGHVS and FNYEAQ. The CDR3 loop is CASSLVLTLSGNTIYF. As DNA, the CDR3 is TGTGCCAGCAGCTTAGTTCTAACCCTCTCTGGAAACACCATATATTTT. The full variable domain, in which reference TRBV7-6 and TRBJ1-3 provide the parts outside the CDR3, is GAGVSQSPRYKVTKRGQDVALRCDPISGHVSLYWYRQALGQGPEFLTYFNYEAQQDKSGLPNDRFSAERPEGSISTLTIQRTEQRDSAMYRCASSLVLTLSGNTIYFGEGSWLTVV.

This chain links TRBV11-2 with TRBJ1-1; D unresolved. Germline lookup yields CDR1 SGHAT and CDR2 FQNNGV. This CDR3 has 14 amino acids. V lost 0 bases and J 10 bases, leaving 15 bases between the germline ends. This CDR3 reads CASSLDPVSESAFF. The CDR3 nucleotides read TGTGCCAGCAGCTTAGATCCCGTTTCCGAATCAGCTTTCTTT.

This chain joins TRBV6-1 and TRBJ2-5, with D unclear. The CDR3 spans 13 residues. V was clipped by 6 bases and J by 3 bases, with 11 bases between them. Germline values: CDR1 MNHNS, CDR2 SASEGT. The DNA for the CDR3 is TGTGCCAGCAGCCTACAACCCAAAGAGACCCAGTACTTC. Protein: CASSLQPKETQYF.

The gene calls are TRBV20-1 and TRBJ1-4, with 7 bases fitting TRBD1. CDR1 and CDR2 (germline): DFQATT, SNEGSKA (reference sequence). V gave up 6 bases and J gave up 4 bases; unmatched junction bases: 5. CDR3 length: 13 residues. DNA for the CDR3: TGCAGTGCCACACAGGGGTTTAATGAAAAACTGTTTTTT. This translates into CSATQGFNEKLFF.

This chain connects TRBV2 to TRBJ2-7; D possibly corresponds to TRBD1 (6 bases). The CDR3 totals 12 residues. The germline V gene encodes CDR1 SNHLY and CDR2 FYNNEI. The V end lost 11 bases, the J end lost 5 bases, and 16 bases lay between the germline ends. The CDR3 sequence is CAATRGGHEQYF. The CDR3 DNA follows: TGTGCCGCAACTCGTGGGGGCCACGAGCAGTACTTC.

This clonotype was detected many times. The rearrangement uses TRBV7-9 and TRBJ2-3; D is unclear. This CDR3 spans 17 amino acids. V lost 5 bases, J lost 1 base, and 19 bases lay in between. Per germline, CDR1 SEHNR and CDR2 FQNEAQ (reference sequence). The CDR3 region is CASSPRRLKDGTDTQYF. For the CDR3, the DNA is TGTGCCAGCAGCCCTCGTCGTCTCAAGGATGGCACAGATACGCAGTATTTT.